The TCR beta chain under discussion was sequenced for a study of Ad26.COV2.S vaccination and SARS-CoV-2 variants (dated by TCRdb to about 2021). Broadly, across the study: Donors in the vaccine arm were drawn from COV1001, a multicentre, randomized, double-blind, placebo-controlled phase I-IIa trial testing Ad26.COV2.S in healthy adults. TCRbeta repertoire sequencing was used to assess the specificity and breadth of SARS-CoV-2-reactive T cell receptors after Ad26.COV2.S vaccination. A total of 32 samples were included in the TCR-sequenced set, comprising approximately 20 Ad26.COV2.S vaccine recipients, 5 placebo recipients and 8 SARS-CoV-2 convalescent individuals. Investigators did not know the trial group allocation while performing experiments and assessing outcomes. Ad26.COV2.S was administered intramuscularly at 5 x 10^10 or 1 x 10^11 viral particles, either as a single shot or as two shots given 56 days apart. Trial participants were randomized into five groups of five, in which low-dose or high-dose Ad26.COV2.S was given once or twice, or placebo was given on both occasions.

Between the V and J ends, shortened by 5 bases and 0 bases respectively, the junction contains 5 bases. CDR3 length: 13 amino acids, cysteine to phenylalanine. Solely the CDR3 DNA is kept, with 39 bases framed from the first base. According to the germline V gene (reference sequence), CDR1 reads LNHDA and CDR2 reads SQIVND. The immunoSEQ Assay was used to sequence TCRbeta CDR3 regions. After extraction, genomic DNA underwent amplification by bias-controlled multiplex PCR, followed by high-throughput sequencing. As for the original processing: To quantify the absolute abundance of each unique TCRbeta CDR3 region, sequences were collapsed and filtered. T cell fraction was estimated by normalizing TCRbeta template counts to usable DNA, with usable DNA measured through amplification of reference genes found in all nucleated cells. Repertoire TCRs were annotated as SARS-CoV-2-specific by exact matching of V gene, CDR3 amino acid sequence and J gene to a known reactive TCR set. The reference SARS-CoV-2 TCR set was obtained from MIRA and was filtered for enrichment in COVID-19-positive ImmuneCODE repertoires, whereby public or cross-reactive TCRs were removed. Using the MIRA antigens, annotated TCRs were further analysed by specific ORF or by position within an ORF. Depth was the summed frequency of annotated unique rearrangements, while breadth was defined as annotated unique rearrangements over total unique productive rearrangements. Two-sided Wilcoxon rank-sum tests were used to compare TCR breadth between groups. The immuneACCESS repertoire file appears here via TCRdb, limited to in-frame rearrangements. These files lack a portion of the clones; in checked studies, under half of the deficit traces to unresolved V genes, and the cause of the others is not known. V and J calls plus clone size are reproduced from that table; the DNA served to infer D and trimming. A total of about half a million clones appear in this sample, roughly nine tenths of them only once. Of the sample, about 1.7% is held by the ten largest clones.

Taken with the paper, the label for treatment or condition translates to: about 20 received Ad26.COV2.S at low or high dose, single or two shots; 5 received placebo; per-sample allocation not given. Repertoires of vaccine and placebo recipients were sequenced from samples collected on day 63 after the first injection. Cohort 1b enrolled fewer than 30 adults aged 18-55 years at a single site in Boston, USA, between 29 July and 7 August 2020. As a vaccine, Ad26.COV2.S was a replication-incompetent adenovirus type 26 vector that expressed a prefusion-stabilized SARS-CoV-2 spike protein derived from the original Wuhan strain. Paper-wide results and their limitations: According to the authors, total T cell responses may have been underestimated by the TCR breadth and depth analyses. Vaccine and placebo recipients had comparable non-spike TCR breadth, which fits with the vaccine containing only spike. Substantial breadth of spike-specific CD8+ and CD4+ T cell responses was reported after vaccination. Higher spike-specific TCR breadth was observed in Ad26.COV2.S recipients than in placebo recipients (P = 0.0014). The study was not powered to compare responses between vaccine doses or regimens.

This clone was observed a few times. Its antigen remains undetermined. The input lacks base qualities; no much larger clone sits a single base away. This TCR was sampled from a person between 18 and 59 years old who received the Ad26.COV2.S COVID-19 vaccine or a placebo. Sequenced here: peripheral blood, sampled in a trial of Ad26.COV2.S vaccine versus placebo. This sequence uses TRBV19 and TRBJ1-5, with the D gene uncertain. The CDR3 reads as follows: CASSAGSNQPQHF. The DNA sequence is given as TGTGCCAGTAGTGCAGGTAGCAATCAGCCCCAGCATTTT.